Shown below are 3 T cell receptor beta chains from a single sample sequenced in a study of molecular identifiers for immune sequencing clone quantification. Using its own MiXCR run on the PCR reads, TCRdb lists one record per CDR3 protein. The table records 60,000 to 70,000 distinct CDR3 sequences, under 20% of them present only once. The sequencing sample was made of naive CD8+ T cells from blood, with Jurkat cell RNA spiked in. Specified subset: FACS-sorted CD8+CD4-CCR7+CD45RA+ naive T cells. The receptors were gathered from a human donor in good health. Some libraries in this study had Jurkat cell RNA spiked in.

With respect to this clonotype: A much larger clone lies a single base off, so this may be a read error. Written as DNA, the CDR3 is TGTGCCAGCAGCTTATCTGGGGGGTACTACGAGCAGTACTTC. Protein sequence: CASSLSGGYYEQYF. The V gene is TRBV7-9, the J gene TRBJ2-7; weak D call: TRBD2 (6 bases). Germline-derived CDR1 and CDR2 are SEHNR and FQNEAQ (reference sequence). The CDR3 totals 14 residues. V shed 2 bases and J shed 3 bases, with 11 bases lying between them.

This clonotype is labeled medium-sized. The chain has TRBV7-9 and TRBJ2-3; the match to TRBD2 covers 11 bases. The CDR3 extends over 18 amino acids. Per the germline V gene, CDR1 is SEHNR and CDR2 is FQNEAQ (reference sequence). Trimming took 5 bases from V and 4 from J; bases not matched to a gene: 14. The CDR3 DNA reads as TGTGCCAGCAGCGATACTAGCGGGAGTAACCCAAATCCAGATACGCAGTATTTT. Translation gives CASSDTSGSNPNPDTQYF.

The chain recombines TRBV21-1 with TRBJ2-1; the D call TRBD2 from the table was never checked on the DNA. TRBV21-1 is a pseudogene. The CDR3 covers 16 residues. CDR3 sequence (DNA): TGTGCCAGCAGCAAATTTGGGAGAAGCGCTCTGCATGAGCAGTTCTTC. It encodes CASSKFGRSALHEQFF.